The entry below describes one T cell receptor (beta chain). Antigen specificity is unknown. Trimming cost V 0 bases and J 12 bases; bases outside gene matches: 0. The CDR3 runs 11 residues. Germline V lookup: CDR1 SGHRS, CDR2 YFSETQ. TCRdb used MiXCR to reprocess the 5' RACE reads, holding one entry per CDR3 protein. The table lists roughly 570,000 distinct CDR3 sequences, approximately 10% of them singletons. This entry belongs to a study of identical twins. General observations from the study: When twins shared out-of-frame alpha sequences, those sequences had excess low generation probability.

These data also featured in a second study, about yellow fever vaccine responses in identical twins.

The sample was PBMCs. J is TRBJ2-1 and V is TRBV5-1; 7 nucleotides match TRBD2. The TCR was taken from a woman between 18 and 29 years old in good health. Here the CDR3 reads CASSLGGGQFF. The CDR3 DNA is TGCGCCAGCAGCTTGGGGGGGGGGCAGTTCTTC.